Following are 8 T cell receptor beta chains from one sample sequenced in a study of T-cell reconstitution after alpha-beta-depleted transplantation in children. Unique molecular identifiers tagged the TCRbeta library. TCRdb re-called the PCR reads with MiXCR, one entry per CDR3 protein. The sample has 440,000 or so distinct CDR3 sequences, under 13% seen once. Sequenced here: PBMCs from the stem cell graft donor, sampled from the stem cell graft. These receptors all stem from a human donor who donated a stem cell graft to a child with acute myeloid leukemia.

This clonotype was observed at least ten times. The chain's CDR3 is CASRGAGEETQYF. CDR3 coding DNA: TGTGCCAGCAGGGGGGCAGGGGAAGAGACCCAGTACTTC. The chain employs TRBV12-3 or TRBV12-4 and TRBJ2-5, with a tentative D call TRBD1 (6 bases). The CDR3 is made up of 13 amino acids. V was shortened by 6 bases and J by 3 bases, with 11 bases between the two germline ends.

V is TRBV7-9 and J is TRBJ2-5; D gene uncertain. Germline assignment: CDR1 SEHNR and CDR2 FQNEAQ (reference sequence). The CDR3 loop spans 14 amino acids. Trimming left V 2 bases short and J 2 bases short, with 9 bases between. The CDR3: CASSLIEIQETQYF. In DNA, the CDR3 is TGTGCCAGCAGCTTAATAGAAATTCAAGAGACCCAGTACTTC.

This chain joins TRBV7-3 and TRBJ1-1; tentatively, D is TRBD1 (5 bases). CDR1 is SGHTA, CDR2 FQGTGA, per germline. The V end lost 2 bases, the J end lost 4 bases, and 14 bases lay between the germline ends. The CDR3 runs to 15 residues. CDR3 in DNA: TGTGCCAGCAGCTTACTTGCGGGGCACGGCACTGAAGCTTTCTTT. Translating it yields CASSLLAGHGTEAFF.

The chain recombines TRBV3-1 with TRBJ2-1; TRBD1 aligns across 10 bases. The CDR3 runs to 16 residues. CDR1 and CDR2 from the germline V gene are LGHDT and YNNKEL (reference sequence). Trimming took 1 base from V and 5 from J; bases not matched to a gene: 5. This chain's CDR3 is CASSQGSGTGDNEQFF. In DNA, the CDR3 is TGTGCCAGCAGCCAAGGATCCGGGACAGGGGACAATGAGCAGTTCTTC.

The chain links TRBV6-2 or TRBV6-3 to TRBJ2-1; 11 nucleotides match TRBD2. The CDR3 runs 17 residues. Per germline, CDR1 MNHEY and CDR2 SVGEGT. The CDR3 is CASIGTSGASRYNEQFF. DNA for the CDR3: TGTGCATCCATCGGGACTAGCGGAGCTTCACGCTACAATGAGCAGTTCTTC.

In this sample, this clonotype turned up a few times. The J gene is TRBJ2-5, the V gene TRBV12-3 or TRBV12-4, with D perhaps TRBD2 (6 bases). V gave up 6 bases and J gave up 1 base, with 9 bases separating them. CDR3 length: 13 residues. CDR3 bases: TGTGCCAGCAGCCGGAGGGCCCAAGAGACCCAGTACTTC. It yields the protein CASSRRAQETQYF.

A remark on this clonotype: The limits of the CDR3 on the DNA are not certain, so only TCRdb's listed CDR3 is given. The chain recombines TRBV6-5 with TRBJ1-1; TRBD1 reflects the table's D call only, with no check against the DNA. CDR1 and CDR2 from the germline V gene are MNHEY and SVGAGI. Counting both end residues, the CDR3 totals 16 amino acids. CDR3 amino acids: CASILGAGSMNTEAFF.

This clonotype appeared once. CDR3 nucleotides: TGTGCCAGCAGCCTAGGGGAGGGACAGGGGGCGGCTTACAATGAGCAGTTCTTC. Amino acid sequence: CASSLGEGQGAAYNEQFF. V is TRBV7-3 and J is TRBJ2-1; TRBD1 matches 12 bases. The CDR3 runs 18 residues. Germline CDR1 SGHTA, CDR2 FQGTGA. The trim removed 5 bases at V and 4 bases at J, leaving 12 bases unmatched.